The entry below gives a single T cell receptor (beta chain) sequence along with its context. The CDR3 totals 16 residues. V was shortened by 7 bases and J by 6 bases, with 22 bases between the two germline ends. From germline, CDR1 is SGHTA and CDR2 FQGNSA. The sample belongs to a study of blood T cell repertoires in COVID-19. Overall study context: Both acute and convalescent COVID-19 samples were obtained from the United States, Italy and Spain. PBMCs, B-cell-depleted T cells, or T cells provided the cDNA or gDNA that made up the material.

Authors' analysis steps: Amplifying reference gene primers gave estimates of nucleated cell counts. Profiled with immunoSEQ multiplex PCR; TCRdb holds only in-frame clones, not every one. V, J and clone size were drawn from that table, and D and trimming were deduced from the DNA. In the table there are about 260,000 clones, 88% of which are singletons. Sequencing used peripheral blood. The genes are TRBV7-2 and TRBJ2-1, with D maybe TRBD1 (5 bases). This TCR derives from a man in his fifties or sixties who had recovered from COVID-19. The DNA for the CDR3 is TGTGCCAGCACCCAGCCCGGACGAAGGGGCCCCAATGAGCAGTTCTTC. It is translated as CASTQPGRRGPNEQFF.